The present TCR beta chain was sequenced within a study of control samples from healthy donors and cancer patients. The CDR3 runs 16 residues. V gave up 4 bases and J gave up 0 bases; unmatched junction bases: 8. Germline CDR1 and CDR2: SGDLS and YYNGEE. Only in-frame clones appear in the TCRdb table, and some are missing; sequencing was by immunoSEQ multiplex PCR. In the table there are 98,000 or so clones, about four fifths of which are singletons. This clone appeared a few times. The chain employs TRBV9 and TRBJ2-7, with TRBD2 identical over 9 bases. Sequencing was done on a sample of blood. This clonotype was obtained from a woman aged 30 to 39 in good health. The CDR3 region is CASSTTSGGSSYEQYF. Written as DNA, the CDR3 is TGTGCCAGCAGCACCACGAGCGGGGGGAGCTCCTACGAGCAGTACTTC.